Shown below are 32 T cell receptor beta chains from a single sample sequenced in a study of human thymus T cells. Sequenced by immunoSEQ multiplex PCR; TCRdb stores in-frame clones only, minus some. Among roughly 77,000 clones listed, 85% to 95% were seen once. Corrective heart surgery yielded the resections from which the thymus tissue came. Sequencing used thymus tissue. Receptor source: a girl under three years old with a congenital heart defect but otherwise immunologically healthy.

V is TRBV5-1 and J is TRBJ2-7, with TRBD1 identical over 10 bases. Germline V gene sequence: CDR1 SGHRS, CDR2 YFSETQ. CDR3 length equals 18 residues. V lost 2 bases, J lost 4 bases, and 15 bases stayed unmatched. The CDR3 DNA is TGCGCCAGCAGCTTTAAAGGTCAATCCGGGACAGGGGCTTACGAGCAGTACTTC. Protein sequence: CASSFKGQSGTGAYEQYF. The variable domain in full, with the rest retrieved from reference TRBV5-1 and TRBJ2-7, is KAGVTQTPRYLIKTRGQQVTLSCSPISGHRSVSWYQQTPGQGLQFLFEYFSETQRNKGNFPGRFSGRQFSNSRSEMNVSTLELGDSALYLCASSFKGQSGTGAYEQYFGPGTRLTVT.

The chain joins TRBV4-1 to TRBJ1-5; D remains unclear. Germline-derived CDR1 and CDR2 are MGHRA and YSYEKL. The CDR3 covers 15 residues. V was shortened by 4 bases and J by 2 bases, with 12 bases between the two germline ends. CDR3 DNA: TGCGCCAGCAGCCGTGCGGTTTTAGGCAATCAGCCCCAGCATTTT. It specifies CASSRAVLGNQPQHF.

This chain uses TRBV28 with TRBJ1-5; 7 positions agree with TRBD1. The germline CDR1 and CDR2 sequences are MDHEN and SYDVKM. This CDR3 has 18 residues. With V trimmed by 5 bases and J by 2 bases, 15 bases remained unmatched. The CDR3 region has the DNA TGTGCCAGCAGTCCAGACAGGGAGGGAATCTTCGGCAATCAGCCCCAGCATTTT. Translating it yields CASSPDREGIFGNQPQHF.

This chain joins TRBV2 and TRBJ1-1, with 7 bases that match TRBD1. The CDR3 has 15 residues. Germline CDR1 is SNHLY and CDR2 is FYNNEI. V gave up 2 bases and J gave up 4 bases; unmatched junction bases: 7. CDR3 loop: CASSEMGQGGTEAFF. The CDR3 DNA reads as TGTGCCAGCAGTGAAATGGGGCAGGGGGGCACTGAAGCTTTCTTT.

This chain links TRBV2 with TRBJ2-1; D is perhaps TRBD2 (5 bases). Germline values: CDR1 SNHLY, CDR2 FYNNEI. Trimming took 6 bases from V and 0 from J, leaving 12 bases between them. This CDR3 has 15 amino acids. CDR3: CASSGTRSSYNEQFF. The CDR3 bases are TGTGCCAGCAGCGGAACTAGGAGCTCCTACAATGAGCAGTTCTTC.

This clone was observed once. The chain links TRBV7-2 to TRBJ1-2; 7 nucleotides align to TRBD1. This CDR3 region has 18 residues. Per germline, CDR1 SGHTA and CDR2 FQGNSA. Trimming at V came to 2 bases and at J to 2 bases, leaving 14 bases not matched to a gene. The CDR3: CASSLRFRRDRGNYGYTF. The CDR3 DNA reads TGTGCCAGCAGCTTACGGTTCCGACGGGACAGAGGAAACTATGGCTACACCTTC.

The chain employs TRBV10-2 and TRBJ1-2, with D possibly TRBD1 on 6 matching bases. CDR1 and CDR2 from the germline V gene are WSHSY and SAAADI. This CDR3 comprises 16 residues. V was cut by 2 bases and J by 0 bases, with 13 bases left in between. CDR3 coding DNA: TGCGCCAGCAGTGAGGGCGGGGGGCGAGCTAACTATGGCTACACCTTC. Its translation: CASSEGGGRANYGYTF.

This clone was seen only once. V is TRBV7-2 and J is TRBJ2-5; D might be TRBD1 (5 bases). V was trimmed by 2 bases and J by 5 bases, leaving 21 bases between them. Germline CDR1 and CDR2: SGHTA and FQGNSA. The CDR3 consists of 17 residues. The CDR3 protein is CASSLLHGSTNRETQYF. CDR3 DNA: TGTGCCAGCAGCTTATTACATGGAAGTACTAACAGGGAGACCCAGTACTTC.

The CDR3 loop is CASSAPQREGLPEQFF. DNA of the CDR3: TGTGCCAGCAGCGCACCCCAGCGGGAGGGCCTCCCTGAGCAGTTCTTC. V and J are TRBV9 and TRBJ2-1, with 10 bases matching TRBD2. CDR1 is SGDLS, CDR2 YYNGEE, per germline. V lost 3 bases to trimming and J lost 9 bases; unmatched junction nucleotides: 12. The CDR3 contains 16 residues.

V and J are TRBV27 and TRBJ1-4; D gene ambiguous. Trimming stripped 9 bases from V and 0 bases from J, with 14 bases between. Germline V CDR1 and CDR2: MNHEY, SMNVEV (reference sequence). This CDR3 is 15 amino acids long. CDR3 region: CARIIQEPTNEKLFF. The CDR3 bases are TGTGCCAGAATCATCCAGGAACCAACTAATGAAAAACTGTTTTTT.

V and J are TRBV9 and TRBJ1-5; D call uncertain. Germline V CDR1 and CDR2: SGDLS, YYNGEE. Deletions cut 7 bases from V and 7 bases from J, with 9 bases between. This CDR3 contains 11 residues. Here the CDR3 DNA reads TGTGCCAGCGGCCCCAACCAGCCCCAGCATTTT. Protein sequence: CASGPNQPQHF.

The J gene is TRBJ2-7, the V gene TRBV2; 7 positions match TRBD1. J gave up 2 bases and V 6 bases, and 13 bases lay outside the gene matches. Germline loops: CDR1 SNHLY, CDR2 FYNNEI. The CDR3 loop spans 16 amino acids. The CDR3 protein is CASRTGPRDSTYEQYF. The CDR3 DNA reads as TGTGCCAGCAGGACCGGGCCCCGGGACAGCACCTACGAGCAGTACTTC.

This clone was seen only once. The chain uses TRBV6-6 and TRBJ2-7, with D uncertain. The V gene's germline CDR1 is MNHNY and CDR2 SVGAGI (reference sequence). V lost 5 bases and J lost 3, with 8 bases in between. CDR3 length equals 12 residues. In nucleotides, the CDR3 is TGTGCCAGCAGTCACCAAAGCTACGAGCAGTACTTC. It specifies CASSHQSYEQYF.

This chain uses TRBV4-1 with TRBJ2-4, with 7 bases fitting TRBD2. Germline CDR1 MGHRA, CDR2 YSYEKL. This CDR3 region has 19 residues. V shed 1 base, J shed 8 bases, and the junction held 20 bases outside the gene matches. The DNA for the CDR3 is TGCGCCAGCAGCCAAGTTTGGAGCGGGGAAGACCCGAGGGGAGACATTCAGTACTTC. Amino acids: CASSQVWSGEDPRGDIQYF.

The chain recombines TRBV15 with TRBJ1-4; 11 nucleotides line up with TRBD1. V trimming: 0 bases; J trimming: 11 bases; junction bases outside the gene matches: 11. The CDR3 runs 17 residues. Germline V gene sequence: CDR1 LNHNV, CDR2 YYDKDF (reference sequence). CDR3 in DNA: TGTGCCACCAGCAGAGACCCCACCGGGACAGGGGGGCGGAAACTGTTTTTT. Translating it yields CATSRDPTGTGGRKLFF.

The gene calls are TRBV2 and TRBJ1-4; 9 bases line up with TRBD1. Germline-derived CDR1 and CDR2 are SNHLY and FYNNEI. CDR3 length: 14 residues. V lost 5 bases, J lost 7 bases, and 5 bases stayed unmatched. This CDR3 is CASSRGQGSEKLFF. The CDR3 nucleotides are TGTGCCAGCAGTCGGGGACAGGGTAGTGAAAAACTGTTTTTT.

This clone occurred a few times. The chain is built from TRBV7-9 and TRBJ2-3; D call uncertain. Trimming cost V 5 bases and J 4 bases, with 13 bases left between them. Germline CDR1 and CDR2: SEHNR and FQNEAQ (reference sequence). The length of the CDR3 is 14 residues. For the CDR3, the DNA is TGTGCCAGCAGCCGACCTTCTAGTTCAGATACGCAGTATTTT. It is translated as CASSRPSSSDTQYF.

This sequence joins TRBV5-1 and TRBJ1-4; 11 nucleotides match TRBD1. CDR3 size: 15 residues. CDR1 is SGHRS and CDR2 is YFSETQ in the germline V gene. V shed 0 bases and J 7 bases; nucleotides not matched to a gene: 2. The CDR3 DNA follows: TGCGCCAGCAGCTTGGTGGGACAGGGGGGTGAAAAACTGTTTTTT. This encodes CASSLVGQGGEKLFF.

The gene calls are TRBV19 and TRBJ2-1, with TRBD1 matching over 10 bases. The ends lost 3 bases at V and 2 bases at J; junction bases unmatched: 16. The CDR3 has 20 amino acids. CDR1 and CDR2 (germline): LNHDA, SQIVND (reference sequence). CDR3 loop: CASSIYRQGARERAYNEQFF. DNA for the CDR3: TGTGCCAGTAGTATTTATAGACAGGGGGCGCGGGAGCGGGCCTACAATGAGCAGTTCTTC.

The CDR3 loop reads CASSFRDGQLYEQYF. CDR3 nucleotide sequence: TGTGCCAGCAGCTTTCGGGACGGCCAACTCTACGAGCAGTACTTC. The V gene is TRBV9, the J gene TRBJ2-7; the D gene could be TRBD1 or TRBD2 (5 bases each). Germline V gene lookup returns CDR1 SGDLS and CDR2 YYNGEE. V dropped 4 bases and J dropped 3 bases, with 17 bases sitting between them. The CDR3 runs 15 residues.

Only one count was recorded for this clone. V is TRBV15 and J is TRBJ2-7, with a tentative D call TRBD2 (6 bases). Looked up from germline, CDR1 is LNHNV and CDR2 is YYDKDF (reference sequence). The CDR3 has 13 amino acids. V was shortened by 3 bases and J by 3 bases, with 9 bases between the two germline ends. The CDR3 DNA reads TGTGCCACCAGCAGGCGGCGGGACTACGAGCAGTACTTC. Translation: CATSRRRDYEQYF. The variable domain in full, completed from reference TRBV15 and TRBJ2-7, reads DAMVIQNPRYQVTQFGKPVTLSCSQTLNHNVMYWYQQKSSQAPKLLFHYYDKDFNNEADTPDNFQSRRPNTSFCFLDIRSPGLGDTAMYLCATSRRRDYEQYFGPGTRLTVT.

The V gene is TRBV4-2, the J gene TRBJ2-5; 12 bases match TRBD2. Germline lookup yields CDR1 LGHNA and CDR2 YNFKEQ. The CDR3 consists of 16 residues. The V gene end was trimmed by 2 bases and the J gene end by 5 bases; junction bases not matched to a gene: 6. The CDR3 region is CASSQPGLAGMETQYF. Written as DNA, the CDR3 is TGTGCCAGCAGCCAACCTGGACTAGCGGGAATGGAGACCCAGTACTTC.

The chain has TRBV18 and TRBJ2-2; TRBD2 agrees at 8 bases. Germline lookup yields CDR1 KGHSH and CDR2 LQKENI. The CDR3 sequence is 16 residues long. V lost 3 bases to trimming and J lost 3 bases; unmatched junction nucleotides: 6. The CDR3 reads CASSPRTSRYTGELFF. The CDR3 DNA reads TGTGCCAGCTCACCCAGGACTAGCCGCTACACCGGGGAGCTGTTTTTT.

The chain carries TRBV10-3 and TRBJ1-1, with D perhaps TRBD1 (5 bases). This CDR3 has 18 amino acids. Germline V gives CDR1 ENHRY, CDR2 SYGVKD. Trimming cost V 2 bases and J 3 bases, with 22 bases left between them. This chain's CDR3 is CAISEVRDGRRRDTEAFF. In nucleotides, the CDR3 is TGTGCCATCAGTGAGGTGAGGGACGGGAGGAGGAGGGACACTGAAGCTTTCTTT.

This chain links TRBV5-4 with TRBJ2-1; perhaps D is TRBD1 or TRBD2 (5 bases each). The CDR3 is 15 residues long. Germline V gives CDR1 SGHNT, CDR2 YYREEE (reference sequence). Trimming stripped 3 bases from V and 3 bases from J, with 13 bases between. CDR3 protein: CASSSRGDRYNEQFF. In DNA, the CDR3 is TGTGCCAGCAGCTCGAGAGGGGATCGCTACAATGAGCAGTTCTTC.

The V and J genes are TRBV5-1 and TRBJ2-7, with 7 bases aligning to TRBD2. The junction had 5 bases not matched to a gene; V was cut back by 4 bases and J by 4 bases. This CDR3 is built from 13 residues. The germline V gene has CDR1 SGHRS and CDR2 YFSETQ. In DNA, the CDR3 is TGCGCCAGCAGCGCCTGGGGGGGATACGAGCAGTACTTC. Protein: CASSAWGGYEQYF.

The rearrangement links TRBV28 to TRBJ1-3, with TRBD1 matching 8 bases. The CDR3 is 19 amino acids. The germline gives CDR1 MDHEN, CDR2 SYDVKM. V shed 4 bases and J 0 bases; nucleotides not matched to a gene: 14. CDR3 amino acids: CASSYNKSRDRISGNTIYF. The CDR3 nucleotides read TGTGCCAGCAGTTATAACAAGTCCCGGGACAGGATCTCTGGAAACACCATATATTTT.

V is TRBV5-4 and J is TRBJ1-1; D uncertain. Trimming shortened V by 4 bases and J by 4 bases, and 20 bases separated the two germline ends. CDR3 length: 16 residues. The V gene's germline CDR1 is SGHNT and CDR2 YYREEE (reference sequence). The CDR3 here is CASSPEGPAMGTEAFF. CDR3 nucleotides: TGTGCCAGCAGCCCGGAGGGTCCAGCGATGGGCACTGAAGCTTTCTTT.

The chain has TRBV28 and TRBJ1-5; 12 bases fit TRBD1. The CDR3 loop spans 15 amino acids. The J segment lost 6 bases and the V segment lost 8 bases, leaving 8 bases of the junction unmatched. Germline V gene sequence: CDR1 MDHEN, CDR2 SYDVKM. The CDR3: CASHRGTGGSQPQHF. DNA for the CDR3: TGTGCCAGCCACAGGGGGACAGGGGGCAGTCAGCCCCAGCATTTT.

The chain combines TRBV6-6 with TRBJ2-3, with D unclear. Germline V lookup: CDR1 MNHNY, CDR2 SVGAGI (reference sequence). V was shortened by 5 bases and J by 2 bases, with 5 bases between the two germline ends. CDR3 length equals 12 residues. The DNA of the CDR3 is TGTGCCAGCAGTAAGCTCACAGATACGCAGTATTTT. The encoded protein is CASSKLTDTQYF.

The V gene is TRBV28, the J gene TRBJ2-2, with D possibly matching TRBD2 (5 bases). The CDR3 has 16 amino acids. Trimming removed 3 bases at V and 7 bases at J, with 18 bases between. Germline CDR1 reads MDHEN; CDR2 reads SYDVKM. As DNA, the CDR3 is TGTGCCAGCAGTTTCCTTGGGTCTTCACGGGACGGGGAGCTGTTTTTT. This sequence encodes CASSFLGSSRDGELFF.

The V call is TRBV5-5, the J call TRBJ1-4; the D is unclear. Germline loops: CDR1 SGHKS, CDR2 YYEKEE (reference sequence). V shed 2 bases and J shed 8 bases, with 10 bases lying between them. There are 13 residues in the CDR3. The CDR3 here is CASSFRVPEKLFF. The CDR3 DNA follows: TGTGCCAGCAGCTTTCGAGTTCCAGAAAAACTGTTTTTT.